This entry lists 7 T cell receptor beta chains sequenced from one sample in a study of blood T cells in healthy people across ages. Combining a sample-barcoded 5' primer with a J-beta primer mix, a second PCR ran for roughly 6 to 11 cycles. One entry per CDR3 protein results from TCRdb running MiXCR on the 5' RACE reads. This table has approximately 1.5 million distinct CDR3 sequences, roughly 30% appearing once. Sequenced: blood. The receptors were gathered from a woman in her thirties in good health.

The chain uses TRBV6-1 and TRBJ1-2; unclear D gene. The germline CDR1 and CDR2 sequences are MNHNS and SASEGT. Between the trimmed V and J ends, which lost 3 bases and 2 bases, there was a span of 13 bases. The CDR3 consists of 15 residues. The CDR3 protein is CASSDWQPRNYGYTF. The CDR3 nucleotides read TGTGCCAGCAGTGATTGGCAGCCTCGAAACTATGGCTACACCTTC.

This clonotype was detected only a few times. The chain joins TRBV20-1 to TRBJ2-3, with 13 positions matching TRBD2. After removal of 5 bases from V and 5 bases from J, the junction contained 10 bases not matched to a gene. The CDR3 sequence is 16 residues long. Germline V gene data show CDR1 as DFQATT and CDR2 as SNEGSKA (reference sequence). In nucleotides, the CDR3 is TGCAGTGCTCTAGGGACTAGCGGGGACTTTTTAGATACGCAGTATTTT. It codes for CSALGTSGDFLDTQYF.

This clonotype was picked up a small number of times. The chain uses TRBV27 and TRBJ2-7, with TRBD1 identical over 12 bases. The germline CDR1 and CDR2 sequences are MNHEY and SMNVEV (reference sequence). The CDR3 is made up of 16 amino acids. The V segment lost 6 bases and the J segment 8 bases; nucleotides outside the gene matches: 14. The CDR3 DNA reads as TGTGCCAGCAGATTTCCTCCGTGGGACAGGGGGCTAAAGCAGTACTTC. Its translation is CASRFPPWDRGLKQYF.

As regards this clonotype: It may be a read error: a sequence one base away is much more abundant. The chain links TRBV29-1 to TRBJ2-1; no firm D call. V lost 1 base to trimming and J lost 5 bases, with 6 bases between them. The germline gives CDR1 SQVTM, CDR2 ANQGSEA. This CDR3 is 12 amino acids long. CDR3 protein: CSVEVGNNEQFF. The CDR3 nucleotides read TGCAGCGTTGAAGTCGGAAACAATGAGCAGTTCTTC.

This clonotype has just one count. The rearrangement joins TRBV3-1 to TRBJ1-2; tentatively, D is TRBD1 (6 bases). CDR3 size: 15 residues. Germline V gene data show CDR1 as LGHDT and CDR2 as YNNKEL (reference sequence). Trimming took 1 base from V and 4 from J, leaving 13 bases between them. The CDR3 region has the DNA TGTGCCAGCAGCCAAGGTAACAGGGTCGGCTATGGCTACACCTTC. Translation: CASSQGNRVGYGYTF.

This clonotype has more than one count but fewer than ten. The rearrangement links TRBV3-1 to TRBJ2-7; D call uncertain. CDR1 is LGHDT, CDR2 YNNKEL, per germline (reference sequence). Trimming removed 2 bases from V and 6 bases from J, with 8 bases in between. This CDR3 has 12 amino acids. As DNA, the CDR3 is TGTGCCAGCAGCCAAAGTTTTGGCGAGCAGTACTTC. This sequence encodes CASSQSFGEQYF.

This clonotype was counted once. The rearrangement links TRBV6-2 or TRBV6-3 to TRBJ2-7; tentatively, D is TRBD1 (6 bases). Trimming removed 6 bases from V and 7 bases from J, with 19 bases in between. The CDR3 length is 14 residues. Germline values: CDR1 MNHEY, CDR2 SVGEGT. CDR3 nucleotide sequence: TGTGCCAGCAGGCGGTTCACAGGGATAGATGAGCAGTACTTC. Translation gives CASRRFTGIDEQYF.